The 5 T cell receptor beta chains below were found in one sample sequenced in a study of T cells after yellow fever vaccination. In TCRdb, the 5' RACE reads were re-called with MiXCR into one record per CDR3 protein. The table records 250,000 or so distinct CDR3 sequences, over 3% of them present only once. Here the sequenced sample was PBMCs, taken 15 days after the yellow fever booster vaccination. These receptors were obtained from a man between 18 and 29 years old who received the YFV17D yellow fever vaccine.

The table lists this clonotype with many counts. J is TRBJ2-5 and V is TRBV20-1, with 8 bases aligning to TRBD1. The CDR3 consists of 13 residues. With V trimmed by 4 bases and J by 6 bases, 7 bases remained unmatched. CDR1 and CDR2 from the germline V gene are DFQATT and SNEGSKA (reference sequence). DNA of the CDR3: TGCAGTGCTATTCCAGGACAGGGTCAGACCCAGTACTTC. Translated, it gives CSAIPGQGQTQYF.

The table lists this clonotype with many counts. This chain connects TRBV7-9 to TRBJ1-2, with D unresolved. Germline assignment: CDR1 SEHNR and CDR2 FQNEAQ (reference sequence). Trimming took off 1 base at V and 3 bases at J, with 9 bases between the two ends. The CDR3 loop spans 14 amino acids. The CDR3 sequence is CASSLGLTDYGYTF. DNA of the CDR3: TGTGCCAGCAGCTTAGGACTTACAGACTATGGCTACACCTTC.

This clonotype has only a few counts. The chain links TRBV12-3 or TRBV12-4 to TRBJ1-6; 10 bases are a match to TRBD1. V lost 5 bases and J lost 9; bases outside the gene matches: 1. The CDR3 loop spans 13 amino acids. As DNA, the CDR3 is TGTGCCAGCAGTGACAGGGGGCCTTCACCCCTCCACTTT. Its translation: CASSDRGPSPLHF.

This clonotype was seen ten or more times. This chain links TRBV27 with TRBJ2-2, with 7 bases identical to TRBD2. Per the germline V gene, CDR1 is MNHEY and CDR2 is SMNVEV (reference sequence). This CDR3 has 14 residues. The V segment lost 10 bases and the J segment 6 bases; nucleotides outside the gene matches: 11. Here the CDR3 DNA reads TGTGCCACCAGAGTTTTGGGGGGGGCCGGGGAGCTGTTTTTT. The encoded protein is CATRVLGGAGELFF.

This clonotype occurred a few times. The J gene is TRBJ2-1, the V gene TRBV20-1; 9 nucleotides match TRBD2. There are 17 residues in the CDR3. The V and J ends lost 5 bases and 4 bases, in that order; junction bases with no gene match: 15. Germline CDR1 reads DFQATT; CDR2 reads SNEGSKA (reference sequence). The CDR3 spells CSALSAGGTEIYNEQFF. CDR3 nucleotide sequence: TGCAGTGCTCTATCCGCGGGGGGGACTGAAATTTACAATGAGCAGTTCTTC.